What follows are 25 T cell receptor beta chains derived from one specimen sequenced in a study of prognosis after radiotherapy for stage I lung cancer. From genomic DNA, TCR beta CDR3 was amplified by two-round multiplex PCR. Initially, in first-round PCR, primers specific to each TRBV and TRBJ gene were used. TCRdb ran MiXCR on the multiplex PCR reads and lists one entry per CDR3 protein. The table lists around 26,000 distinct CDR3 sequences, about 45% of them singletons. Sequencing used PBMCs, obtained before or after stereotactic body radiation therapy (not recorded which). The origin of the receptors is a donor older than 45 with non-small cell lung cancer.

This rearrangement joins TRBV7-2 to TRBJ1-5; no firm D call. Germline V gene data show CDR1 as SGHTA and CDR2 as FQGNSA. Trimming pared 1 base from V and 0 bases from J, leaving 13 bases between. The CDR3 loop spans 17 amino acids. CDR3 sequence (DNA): TGTGCCAGCAGCTTAGAGGCTTCCGCATATAGCAATCAGCCCCAGCATTTT. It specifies CASSLEASAYSNQPQHF. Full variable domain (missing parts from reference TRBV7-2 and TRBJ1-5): GAGVSQSPSNKVTEKGKDVELRCDPISGHTALYWYRQSLGQGLEFLIYFQGNSAPDKSGLPSDRFSAERTGGSVSTLTIQRTQQEDSAVYLCASSLEASAYSNQPQHFGDGTRLSIL.

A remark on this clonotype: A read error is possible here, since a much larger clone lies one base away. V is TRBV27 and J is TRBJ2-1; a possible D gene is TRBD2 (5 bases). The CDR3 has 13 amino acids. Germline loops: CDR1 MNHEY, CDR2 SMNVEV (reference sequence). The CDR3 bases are TGTTCCAGCAGTTTACCGGGGTACAATGTGCAGTTCTTC. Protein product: CSSSLPGYNVQFF.

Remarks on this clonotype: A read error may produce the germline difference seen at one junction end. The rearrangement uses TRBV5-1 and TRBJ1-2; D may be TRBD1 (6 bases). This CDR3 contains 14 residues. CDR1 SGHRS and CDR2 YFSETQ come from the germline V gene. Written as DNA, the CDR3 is TGTGCCAGCATCTTAGGGACATCTAACTATGGCTACACCTTC. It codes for CASILGTSNYGYTF.

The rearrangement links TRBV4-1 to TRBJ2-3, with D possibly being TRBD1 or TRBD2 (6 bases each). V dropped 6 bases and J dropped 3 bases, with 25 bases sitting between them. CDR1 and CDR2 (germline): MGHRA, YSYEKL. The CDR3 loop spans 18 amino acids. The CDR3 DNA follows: TGCGCCAGCAGTCAAAGACTAGAGGGGGGCCGTAGAACAGATACGCAGTATTTT. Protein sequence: CASSQRLEGGRRTDTQYF.

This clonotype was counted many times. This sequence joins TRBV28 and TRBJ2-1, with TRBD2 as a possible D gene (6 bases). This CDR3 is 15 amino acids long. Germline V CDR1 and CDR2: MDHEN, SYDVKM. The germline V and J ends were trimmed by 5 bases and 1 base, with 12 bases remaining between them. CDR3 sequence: CASSPFAGSYNEQFF. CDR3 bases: TGTGCCAGCAGTCCTTTTGCGGGATCCTACAATGAGCAGTTCTTC.

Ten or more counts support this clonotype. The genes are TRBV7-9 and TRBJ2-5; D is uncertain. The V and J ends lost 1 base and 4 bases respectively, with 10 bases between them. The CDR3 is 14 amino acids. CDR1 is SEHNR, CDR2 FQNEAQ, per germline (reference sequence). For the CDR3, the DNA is TGTGCCAGCAGCTTAGTCGATACGGCAGAGACCCAGTACTTC. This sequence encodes CASSLVDTAETQYF.

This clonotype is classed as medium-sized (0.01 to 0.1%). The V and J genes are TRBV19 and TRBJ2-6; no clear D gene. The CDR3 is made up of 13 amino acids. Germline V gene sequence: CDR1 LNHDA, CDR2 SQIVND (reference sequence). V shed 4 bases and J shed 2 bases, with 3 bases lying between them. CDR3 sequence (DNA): TGTGCCAGTAGTACGACTGGGGCCAACGTCCTGACTTTC. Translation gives CASSTTGANVLTF.

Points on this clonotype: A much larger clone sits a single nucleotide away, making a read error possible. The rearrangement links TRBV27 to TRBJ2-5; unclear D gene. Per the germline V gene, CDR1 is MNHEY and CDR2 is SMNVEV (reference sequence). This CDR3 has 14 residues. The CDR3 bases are TGTGCCAGCAGTTTAGTGGACGGGCAAGAGGCCCAGTACTTC. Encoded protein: CASSLVDGQEAQYF.

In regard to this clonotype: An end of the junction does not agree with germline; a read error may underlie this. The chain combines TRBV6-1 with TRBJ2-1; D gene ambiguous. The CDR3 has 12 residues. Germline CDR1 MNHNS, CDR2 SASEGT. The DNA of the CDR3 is TGTGCCAGCTCGGGTGGCAACAATGAGCAATTCTTC. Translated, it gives CASSGGNNEQFF.

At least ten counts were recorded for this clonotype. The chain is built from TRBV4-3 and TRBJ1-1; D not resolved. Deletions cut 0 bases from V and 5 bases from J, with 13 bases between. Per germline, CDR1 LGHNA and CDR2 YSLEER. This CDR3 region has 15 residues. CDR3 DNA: TGCGCCAGCAGCCAAGATGTCCTGATTGGTACTGAAGCTTTCTTT. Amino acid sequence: CASSQDVLIGTEAFF.

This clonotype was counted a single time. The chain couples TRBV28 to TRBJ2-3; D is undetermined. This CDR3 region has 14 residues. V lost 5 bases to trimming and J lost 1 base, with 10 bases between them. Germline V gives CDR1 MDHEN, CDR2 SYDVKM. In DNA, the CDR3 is TGTGCCAGCAGTCCTTTTTGTGGCACAGATACGCAGTATTTT. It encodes CASSPFCGTDTQYF.

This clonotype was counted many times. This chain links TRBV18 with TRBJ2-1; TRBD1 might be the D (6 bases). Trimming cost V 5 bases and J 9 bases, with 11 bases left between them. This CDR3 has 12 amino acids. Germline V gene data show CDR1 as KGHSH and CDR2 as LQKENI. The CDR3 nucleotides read TGTGCCAGCTCATCACAGGGCGGTGAGCAGTTCTTC. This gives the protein CASSSQGGEQFF.

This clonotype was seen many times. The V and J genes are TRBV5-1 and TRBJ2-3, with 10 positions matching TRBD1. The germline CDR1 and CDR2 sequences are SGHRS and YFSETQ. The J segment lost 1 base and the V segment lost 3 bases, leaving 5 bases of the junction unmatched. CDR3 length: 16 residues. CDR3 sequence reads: CASSSRTGGGTDTQYF. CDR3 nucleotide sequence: TGCGCCAGCAGCTCAAGGACAGGGGGAGGCACAGATACGCAGTATTTT.

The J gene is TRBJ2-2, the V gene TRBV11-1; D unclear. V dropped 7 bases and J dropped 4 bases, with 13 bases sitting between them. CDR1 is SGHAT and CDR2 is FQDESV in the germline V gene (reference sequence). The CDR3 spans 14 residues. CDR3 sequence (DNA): TGTGCCAGCAACATATTAGGAAGCACCGGGGAGCTGTTTTTT. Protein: CASNILGSTGELFF.

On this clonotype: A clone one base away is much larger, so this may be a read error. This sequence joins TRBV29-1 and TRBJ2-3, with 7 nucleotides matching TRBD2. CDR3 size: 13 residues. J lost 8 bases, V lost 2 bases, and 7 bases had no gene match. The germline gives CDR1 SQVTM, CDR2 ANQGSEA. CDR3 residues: CSVESPGLPTQYF. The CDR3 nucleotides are TGCAGCGTTGAATCCCCGGGACTACCTACGCAGTATTTT.

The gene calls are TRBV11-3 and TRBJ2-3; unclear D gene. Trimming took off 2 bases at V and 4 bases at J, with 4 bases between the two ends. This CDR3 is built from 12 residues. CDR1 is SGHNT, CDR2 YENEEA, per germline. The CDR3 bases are TGTGCCAGCAGCTTAACATCAGATACGCAGTATTTT. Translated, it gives CASSLTSDTQYF.

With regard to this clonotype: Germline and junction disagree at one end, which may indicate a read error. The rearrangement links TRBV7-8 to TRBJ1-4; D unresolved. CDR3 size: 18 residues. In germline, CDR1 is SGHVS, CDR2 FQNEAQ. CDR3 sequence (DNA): TGTGCCAGAAGCTTAAGAGGGTCACAGCGGAAATCACCCGAAAAACTGTTTTTT. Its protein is CARSLRGSQRKSPEKLFF.

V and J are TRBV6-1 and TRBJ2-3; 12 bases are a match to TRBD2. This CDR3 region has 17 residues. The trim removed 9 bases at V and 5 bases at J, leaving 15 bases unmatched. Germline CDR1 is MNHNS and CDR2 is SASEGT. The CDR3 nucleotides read TGTGCCAGATCCTATGTGACTAGCGGGAGTTTCGAAGATACGCAGTATTTT. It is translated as CARSYVTSGSFEDTQYF.

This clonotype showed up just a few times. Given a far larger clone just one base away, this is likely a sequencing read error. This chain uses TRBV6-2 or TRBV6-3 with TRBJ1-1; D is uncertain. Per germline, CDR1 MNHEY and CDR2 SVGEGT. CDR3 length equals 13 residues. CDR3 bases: TGTGCCATCAGTTACTCGGAGAACACTGAAGCTTTCTTT. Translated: CAISYSENTEAFF.

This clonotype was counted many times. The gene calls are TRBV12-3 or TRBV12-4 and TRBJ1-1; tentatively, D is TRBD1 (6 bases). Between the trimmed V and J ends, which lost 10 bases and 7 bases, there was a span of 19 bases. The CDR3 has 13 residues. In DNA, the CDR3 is TGTGCCATCAGGTCACAGGGTCGGGGTGAAGCTTTCTTT. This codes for CAIRSQGRGEAFF.

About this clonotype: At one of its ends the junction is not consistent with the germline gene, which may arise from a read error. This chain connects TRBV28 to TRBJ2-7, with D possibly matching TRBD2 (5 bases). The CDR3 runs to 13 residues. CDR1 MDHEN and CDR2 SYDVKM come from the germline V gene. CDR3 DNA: TGTGCCAGCAGTTTTGCGGGTAGCTACGATCAGTACTTC. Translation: CASSFAGSYDQYF.

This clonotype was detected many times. The CDR3 nucleotides read TGTGCCAGCAGTTTTTTGGGGGGCGGAGAGACCCAGTACTTC. Protein product: CASSFLGGGETQYF. This chain joins TRBV12-3 or TRBV12-4 and TRBJ2-5; D tentatively fits TRBD1 or TRBD2 (6 bases each). Trimming pared 3 bases from V and 4 bases from J, leaving 12 bases between. The CDR3 is 14 amino acids.

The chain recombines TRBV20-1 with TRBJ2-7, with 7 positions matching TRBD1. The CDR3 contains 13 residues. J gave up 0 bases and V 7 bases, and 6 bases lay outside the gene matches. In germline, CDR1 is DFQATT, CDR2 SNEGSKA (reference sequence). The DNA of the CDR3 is TGCAGTGTCAGGGGGACAGCCTCCTACGAGCAGTACTTC. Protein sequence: CSVRGTASYEQYF.

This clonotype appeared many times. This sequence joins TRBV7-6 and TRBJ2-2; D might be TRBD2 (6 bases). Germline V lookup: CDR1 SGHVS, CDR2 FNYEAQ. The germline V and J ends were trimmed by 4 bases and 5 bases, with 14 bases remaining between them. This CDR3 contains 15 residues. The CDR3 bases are TGTGCCAGCAGCTCCGGGACTCCTGGGACCGGGGAGCTGTTTTTT. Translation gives CASSSGTPGTGELFF.

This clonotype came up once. The CDR3 DNA sequence: TGTGCTAGAAGCCCTCGGACTAGCGACGAGCAGTACTTC. This encodes CARSPRTSDEQYF. The chain is built from TRBV7-7 and TRBJ2-7; TRBD2 matches at 9 bases. Germline V gene data show CDR1 as SSHAT and CDR2 as FNYEAQ (reference sequence). The CDR3 has 13 residues.